The next 22 T cell receptor beta chains were all read from a single sample in a study of T cell changes during pregnancy in multiple sclerosis (dated by TCRdb to the late 2010s). Library method: the immunoSEQ multiplex PCR assay. As stored in TCRdb, this immuneACCESS dataset retains in-frame rearrangements with V and J assigned. A fraction of the clones does not appear; measured against another copy, unresolved V genes explain less than half of the discrepancy, and the remainder lacks a known reason. For this sample the table gives roughly 53,000 clones, of which roughly 92% were detected only once. Of the sample, less than 0.85% falls within the top ten clones. This sample comprised CD4+ T cells from peripheral blood mononuclear cells, obtained in the third trimester of pregnancy. The receptors derive from a female donor with multiple sclerosis, enrolled in a pregnancy study.

This chain joins TRBV2 and TRBJ2-6; 8 bases match TRBD2. The J segment lost 1 base and the V segment lost 7 bases, leaving 9 bases of the junction unmatched. Germline V CDR1 and CDR2: SNHLY, FYNNEI. This CDR3 is 17 amino acids long. CDR3 amino acids: CASKLTGGASGANVLTF. The CDR3 DNA sequence: TGTGCCAGCAAACTTACGGGGGGGGCGTCTGGGGCCAACGTCCTGACTTTC.

The chain joins TRBV5-1 to TRBJ2-7; 8 bases align to TRBD1. The CDR3 is made up of 15 amino acids. J gave up 6 bases and V 2 bases, and 10 bases lay outside the gene matches. Germline V lookup: CDR1 SGHRS, CDR2 YFSETQ. In nucleotides, the CDR3 is TGCGCCAGCAGCTTTATCCAGGGGGCTTCACGCGAGCAGTACTTC. Translating it yields CASSFIQGASREQYF.

The chain is built from TRBV6-6 and TRBJ2-7, with 10 positions matching TRBD1. Unmatched junction bases numbered 4, after V lost 5 bases and J lost 6 bases. The CDR3 loop spans 13 amino acids. CDR1 and CDR2 (germline): MNHNY, SVGAGI (reference sequence). CDR3 loop: CASSRGQGGEQYF. The CDR3 bases are TGTGCCAGCAGTAGAGGACAGGGGGGCGAGCAGTACTTC.

This clone has more than one count but fewer than ten. CDR3 nucleotides: TGTGCCAGCTCACTTACACAGGATCCCTACGAGCAGTACTTC. This encodes CASSLTQDPYEQYF. V gene TRBV18 combines with J gene TRBJ2-7, with D perhaps TRBD1 (5 bases). Germline V gene data show CDR1 as KGHSH and CDR2 as LQKENI. The CDR3 extends over 14 amino acids. V was cut by 4 bases and J by 2 bases, with 12 bases left in between.

The chain uses TRBV7-2 and TRBJ1-2; the match to TRBD1 covers 10 bases. V gave up 5 bases and J gave up 4 bases; unmatched junction bases: 13. There are 17 residues in the CDR3. CDR1 SGHTA and CDR2 FQGNSA come from the germline V gene. The CDR3 protein is CASSPGTGESGLYGYTF. The CDR3 DNA sequence: TGTGCCAGCAGCCCCGGGACAGGGGAAAGTGGGCTCTATGGCTACACCTTC.

The chain carries TRBV28 and TRBJ1-2; 12 bases agree with TRBD1. This CDR3 is 17 amino acids long. Germline-derived CDR1 and CDR2 are MDHEN and SYDVKM. After removal of 6 bases from V and 4 bases from J, the junction contained 12 bases not matched to a gene. The CDR3 DNA is TGTGCCAGCAGAATAGCGGGACAGGGGGCGCTTAGCTATGGCTACACCTTC. Protein: CASRIAGQGALSYGYTF.

The chain couples TRBV19 to TRBJ2-3; D is possibly TRBD1 (6 bases). The CDR3 has 16 amino acids. Germline V lookup: CDR1 LNHDA, CDR2 SQIVND (reference sequence). Between the trimmed V and J ends, which lost 5 bases and 6 bases, there was a span of 21 bases. CDR3: CASSPILGGQLDTQYF. In DNA, the CDR3 is TGTGCCAGTAGTCCCATATTGGGTGGACAGCTGGATACGCAGTATTTT.

The chain uses TRBV9 and TRBJ2-5; 8 bases align to TRBD2. V gave up 0 bases and J gave up 9 bases; unmatched junction bases: 4. This CDR3 is built from 13 residues. From germline, CDR1 is SGDLS and CDR2 YYNGEE. DNA of the CDR3: TGTGCCAGCAGCGTAGTTAGCGGGATGGCCCAGTACTTC. Amino acids: CASSVVSGMAQYF. Combining the CDR3 with reference TRBV9 and TRBJ2-5 gives the whole variable domain DSGVTQTPKHLITATGQRVTLRCSPRSGDLSVYWYQQSLDQGLQFLIQYYNGEERAKGNILERFSAQQFPDLHSELNLSSLELGDSALYFCASSVVSGMAQYFGPGTRLLVL.

The sample holds one count of this clone. Because the CDR3's place on the DNA is in doubt, the DNA is left out and the CDR3 is given as listed by TCRdb. V usage is TRBV28 and J usage is TRBJ1-1; TRBD1 reflects the table's D call only, with no check against the DNA. The length of the CDR3 is 18 amino acids, counting both ends. Germline values: CDR1 MDHEN, CDR2 SYDVKM. The CDR3 region is CASSSSGQGALRDTEAFF.

This clone has only one observation. This sequence joins TRBV6-5 and TRBJ2-7, with D possibly being TRBD1 (6 bases). Germline V CDR1 and CDR2: MNHEY, SVGAGI. The germline V and J ends were trimmed by 4 bases and 0 bases, with 10 bases remaining between them. The CDR3 sequence is 14 residues long. CDR3 nucleotides: TGTGCCAGCAGTTCAGGGACACACTCCTACGAGCAGTACTTC. This codes for CASSSGTHSYEQYF.

The V call is TRBV7-9, the J call TRBJ1-1; 9 bases align to TRBD1. Losses at the gene ends were 5 bases for V and 7 bases for J; bases not matched to a gene: 14. The CDR3 runs 16 residues. CDR1 is SEHNR, CDR2 FQNEAQ, per germline (reference sequence). The CDR3, as DNA: TGTGCCAGCAGCCCTGCCGGGACAGGGATCACGGGTGAAGCTTTCTTT. Protein product: CASSPAGTGITGEAFF.

This clone occurred once. This chain joins TRBV27 and TRBJ2-3, with TRBD2 matching 11 bases. The germline V gene has CDR1 MNHEY and CDR2 SMNVEV (reference sequence). This CDR3 comprises 17 residues. With 6 bases clipped from V and 3 bases from J, the junction kept 11 bases outside the gene matches. CDR3 DNA sequence: TGTGCCAGCAGCGCTAGGGGGACTAGCGGAAGAACAGATACGCAGTATTTT. Amino acids: CASSARGTSGRTDTQYF.

This clone was seen once. V usage is TRBV7-9 and J usage is TRBJ2-5; no definite D call. The CDR3 runs 13 residues. V shed 8 bases and J shed 5 bases, with 15 bases lying between them. The germline CDR1 and CDR2 sequences are SEHNR and FQNEAQ (reference sequence). The DNA for the CDR3 is TGTGCCAGCGGCTCCCTATCTTGGGAGACCCAGTACTTC. Its protein product is CASGSLSWETQYF.

The CDR3 here is CASSKTSGGSYPGELFF. Written as DNA, the CDR3 is TGTGCCAGTAGTAAGACTAGCGGGGGTTCCTACCCCGGGGAGCTGTTTTTT. This rearrangement joins TRBV19 to TRBJ2-2, with 12 bases lining up with TRBD2. CDR1 and CDR2 from the germline V gene are LNHDA and SQIVND (reference sequence). There are 17 residues in the CDR3. The ends lost 4 bases at V and 6 bases at J; junction bases unmatched: 9.

The chain combines TRBV18 with TRBJ1-4, with 7 bases that match TRBD1. With 3 bases clipped from V and 6 bases from J, the junction kept 7 bases outside the gene matches. The CDR3 consists of 15 residues. Germline CDR1 reads KGHSH; CDR2 reads LQKENI. For the CDR3, the DNA is TGTGCCAGCTCACCCGACAGGGTGGCGGATGAAAAACTGTTTTTT. This gives the protein CASSPDRVADEKLFF.

The CDR3, as DNA: TGTGCCAGCAGCCGTAGGGCGGGTTCGAACACCGGGGAGCTGTTTTTT. Its translation is CASSRRAGSNTGELFF. This sequence joins TRBV7-8 and TRBJ2-2, with a tentative D call TRBD2 (5 bases). The CDR3 consists of 16 residues. Germline V gives CDR1 SGHVS, CDR2 FQNEAQ. The V end lost 5 bases, the J end lost 0 bases, and 13 bases lay between the germline ends.

This rearrangement joins TRBV9 to TRBJ2-3; a weak D match, TRBD1 (5 bases). CDR1 is SGDLS, CDR2 YYNGEE, per germline. This CDR3 spans 14 amino acids. V dropped 0 bases and J dropped 7 bases, with 12 bases sitting between them. The CDR3 DNA reads as TGTGCCAGCAGCGTAGAGTGGGGCTCCAATACGCAGTATTTT. Its protein is CASSVEWGSNTQYF. Drawing the rest from reference TRBV9 and TRBJ2-3, the complete variable domain is DSGVTQTPKHLITATGQRVTLRCSPRSGDLSVYWYQQSLDQGLQFLIQYYNGEERAKGNILERFSAQQFPDLHSELNLSSLELGDSALYFCASSVEWGSNTQYFGPGTRLTVL.

The genes are TRBV5-1 and TRBJ1-1; 7 bases fit TRBD1. This CDR3 has 15 residues. After removal of 5 bases from V and 4 bases from J, the junction contained 11 bases not matched to a gene. The germline gives CDR1 SGHRS, CDR2 YFSETQ. CDR3 loop: CASRGQPTGSTEAFF. CDR3 DNA: TGCGCCAGCAGGGGACAGCCTACTGGGAGCACTGAAGCTTTCTTT.

This sequence joins TRBV5-6 and TRBJ1-5, with 11 bases matching TRBD1. Per germline, CDR1 SGHDT and CDR2 YYEEEE. The V gene end was trimmed by 2 bases and the J gene end by 5 bases; junction bases not matched to a gene: 3. The CDR3 is 15 amino acids. The DNA of the CDR3 is TGTGCCAGCAGCTTAGGACAGGGGGCATATCAGCCCCAGCATTTT. This encodes CASSLGQGAYQPQHF.

The chain employs TRBV19 and TRBJ2-1; D gene uncertain. The germline CDR1 and CDR2 sequences are LNHDA and SQIVND (reference sequence). The V and J ends lost 5 bases and 7 bases respectively, with 6 bases between them. The CDR3 is 11 amino acids. The chain's CDR3 is CASSSGNEQFF. The CDR3 coding sequence is TGTGCCAGTAGTTCCGGTAATGAGCAGTTCTTC.

This rearrangement joins TRBV29-1 to TRBJ2-1, with 12 positions matching TRBD2. V lost 3 bases, J lost 6 bases, and 6 bases stayed unmatched. This CDR3 region has 15 residues. Germline assignment: CDR1 SQVTM and CDR2 ANQGSEA. The CDR3 here is CSVDTLLAGGNEQFF. For the CDR3, the DNA is TGCAGCGTTGACACACTACTAGCGGGAGGCAATGAGCAGTTCTTC.

V is TRBV2 and J is TRBJ2-7; 10 bases match TRBD2. Germline V gene data show CDR1 as SNHLY and CDR2 as FYNNEI. The CDR3 runs 13 residues. V was pared by 10 bases and J by 3 bases, with 6 bases of the junction left unmatched. In DNA, the CDR3 is TGTGCCACCAACCTAGCGGGAGTCTACGAGCAGTACTTC. Its protein product is CATNLAGVYEQYF.